The rows below give T cell receptor beta chains drawn from one sample of a study of cytomegalovirus exposure and HLA in healthy donors. The method was immunoSEQ multiplex PCR; TCRdb's version includes in-frame clones alone and lacks a portion of them. The table includes about 190,000 clones, roughly 83% detected once. The sequenced sample was PBMCs. These receptors all stem from a woman aged 45-65 years in good health and CMV-seronegative. Both conserved end residues are part of each CDR3. D genes are given only for firm matches. Some rows have no size entry. The others give once, few or many, or a class for an expanded clone.

size: .
J: TRBJ1-2
D: TRBD1
V: TRBV7-9
DNA: TGTGCCAGCAGCTTAGCGCGGACAGGGGGGAATAACTATGGCTACACCTTC
CDR3: CASSLARTGGNNYGYTF

size: .
J: TRBJ1-2
D: TRBD1
V: TRBV18
DNA: TGTGCCAGCTCACCATTAGCGGACAGGGCTTCCGATGGCTACACCTTC
CDR3: CASSPLADRASDGYTF

size: .
J: TRBJ1-6
D: TRBD1
V: TRBV7-2
DNA: TGTGCCAGCAGCCAAAGGCAGGGGGTGTCCTATAATTCACCCCTCCACTTT
CDR3: CASSQRQGVSYNSPLHF

size: .
J: TRBJ2-1
D: TRBD2
V: TRBV2
DNA: TGTGCCAGCAGTGGGTGGAGCGGGAGCTCCTACAATGAGCAGTTCTTC
CDR3: CASSGWSGSSYNEQFF

size: .
J: TRBJ2-3
D: TRBD1
V: TRBV9
DNA: TGTGCCAGCAGCGAACAGGGGGCGGGTGGTACGCAGTATTTT
CDR3: CASSEQGAGGTQYF

size: .
J: TRBJ2-5
D: TRBD2
V: TRBV11-1
DNA: TGTGCCAGCAGCTTACCTAGCGGGGTTTTAGAGACCCAGTACTTC
CDR3: CASSLPSGVLETQYF

size: .
J: TRBJ2-1
D: TRBD2
V: TRBV4-3
DNA: TGCGCCAGCAGCCAAGACTGGCGGGAGGATGGTAATGAGCAGTTCTTC
CDR3: CASSQDWREDGNEQFF

size: .
J: TRBJ1-1
D: TRBD1
V: TRBV7-8
DNA: TGTGCCAGCAGCTTCTCCGGGACAGGGGATGAGTTGAGTAGAGCTTTCTTT
CDR3: CASSFSGTGDELSRAFF

size: .
J: TRBJ2-1
D: .
V: TRBV5-1
DNA: TGCGCCAGCAGGGGTCTAGCTTCCGACAATGAGCAGTTCTTC
CDR3: CASRGLASDNEQFF

size: .
J: TRBJ1-5
D: .
V: TRBV5-1
DNA: TGCGCCAGCAGCTTGGGGGACTTGCCTAATCAGCCCCAGCATTTT
CDR3: CASSLGDLPNQPQHF

size: .
J: TRBJ1-4
D: TRBD1
V: TRBV27
DNA: TGTGCCAGCAGTTCAATCTCGGGGACAGGGTGGGAAAAACTGTTTTTT
CDR3: CASSSISGTGWEKLFF

size: few
J: TRBJ2-1
D: .
V: TRBV7-2
DNA: TGTGCCAGCAGCAGAAGGGGCAATGAGCAGTTCTTC
CDR3: CASSRRGNEQFF

size: .
J: TRBJ2-1
D: TRBD2
V: TRBV5-1
DNA: TGCGCCAGCAGCTCCTTAGCGGGGGGGCCTGATGAGCAGTTCTTC
CDR3: CASSSLAGGPDEQFF

size: few
J: TRBJ1-1
D: .
V: TRBV6-5
DNA: TGTGCCAGCAGTTACTCGGAAGGGGGTGACACTGAAGCTTTCTTT
CDR3: CASSYSEGGDTEAFF

size: few
J: TRBJ2-1
D: TRBD2
V: TRBV5-1
DNA: TGCGCCAGCAGCAGGGAGGGTGTGGATGAGCAGTTCTTC
CDR3: CASSREGVDEQFF

size: .
J: TRBJ2-3
D: TRBD2
V: TRBV2
DNA: TGTGCCAGCAGGGATACTAGCGGAATAACAGATACGCAGTATTTT
CDR3: CASRDTSGITDTQYF

size: .
J: TRBJ2-7
D: TRBD1
V: TRBV14
DNA: TGTGCCAGCAGCCAAGGGACGAGGGACAGGCTCTACGAGCAGTACTTC
CDR3: CASSQGTRDRLYEQYF

size: .
J: TRBJ2-1
D: TRBD2
V: TRBV4-1
DNA: TGCGCCAGCAGCCATGGACTAGCGGGGAACAATGAGCAGTTCTTC
CDR3: CASSHGLAGNNEQFF

size: .
J: TRBJ2-7
D: TRBD1
V: TRBV7-9
DNA: TGTGCCAGCAGCCACACCCGGGACAGGGGACGCGAGCAGTACTTC
CDR3: CASSHTRDRGREQYF

size: .
J: TRBJ2-1
D: TRBD1
V: TRBV2
DNA: TGTGCCAGCACACGATACACTACAGGGGCCTCCTACAATGAGCAGTTCTTC
CDR3: CASTRYTTGASYNEQFF

size: .
J: TRBJ1-1
D: .
V: TRBV6-4
DNA: TGTGCCAGCAGATCGGGACATCTGAACACTGAAGCTTTCTTT
CDR3: CASRSGHLNTEAFF

size: few
J: TRBJ2-5
D: .
V: TRBV9
DNA: TGTGCCAGCAGCCTTCAGGCAGGAAAAGAGACCCAGTACTTC
CDR3: CASSLQAGKETQYF

size: once
J: TRBJ2-7
D: TRBD1
V: TRBV9
DNA: TGTGCCAGCAGCCCGGGACAGGGGATGTACGAGCAGTACTTC
CDR3: CASSPGQGMYEQYF

size: .
J: TRBJ2-3
D: TRBD2
V: TRBV7-3
DNA: TGTGCCAGCAGCTTAACAACTAGCGGGGGGCAAGATACGCAGTATTTT
CDR3: CASSLTTSGGQDTQYF

size: .
J: TRBJ2-5
D: .
V: TRBV7-2
DNA: TGTGCCAGCAGCTTAGCGGGCCCCCGAGAGACCCAGTACTTC
CDR3: CASSLAGPRETQYF

size: .
J: TRBJ2-7
D: TRBD1
V: TRBV5-4
DNA: TGTGCCAGCAGCTTGATGGGACAGCATCCCCCCTACGAGCAGTACTTC
CDR3: CASSLMGQHPPYEQYF

size: many
J: TRBJ2-1
D: TRBD1
V: TRBV12-5
DNA: TGTGCTAGTGGTTTGGTATTCCCGGGACAGGGTAACAATGAGCAGTTCTTC
CDR3: CASGLVFPGQGNNEQFF

size: .
J: TRBJ2-2
D: TRBD2
V: TRBV10-2
DNA: TGCGCCAGCACGGTACTAGCGGGGGGAGGAGGCACCGGGGAGCTGTTTTTT
CDR3: CASTVLAGGGGTGELFF

size: .
J: TRBJ2-7
D: TRBD1
V: TRBV19
DNA: TGTGCCAGTAGGCAGACAGGGAGAGGATACGAGCAGTACTTC
CDR3: CASRQTGRGYEQYF

size: .
J: TRBJ2-1
D: TRBD2
V: TRBV4-1
DNA: TGCGCCAGCAGCCAAGAAAGCATGGAGGTCGCGGGGGGTAATGAGCAGTTCTTC
CDR3: CASSQESMEVAGGNEQFF

size: .
J: TRBJ2-7
D: .
V: TRBV6-5
DNA: TGTGCCAGCAGTTATTATCGGGGGGCCACCTACGAGCAGTACTTC
CDR3: CASSYYRGATYEQYF

size: .
J: TRBJ2-7
D: .
V: TRBV5-6
DNA: TGTGCCAGCAGCTTGGATCCGGGACACTCCTACGAGCAGTACTTC
CDR3: CASSLDPGHSYEQYF

size: .
J: TRBJ2-1
D: .
V: TRBV11-3
DNA: TGTGCCAGCAGCTTAGGCCAGGGAACCTACAATGAGCAGTTCTTC
CDR3: CASSLGQGTYNEQFF

size: .
J: TRBJ1-6
D: TRBD1
V: TRBV5-1
DNA: TGCGCCAGCAGCTCTACGACAGGGAAAGATTCACCCCTCCACTTT
CDR3: CASSSTTGKDSPLHF

size: .
J: TRBJ2-4
D: .
V: TRBV9
DNA: TGTGCCAGCTCGGAGGGTATATCGGACATTCAGTACTTC
CDR3: CASSEGISDIQYF

size: few
J: TRBJ1-1
D: .
V: TRBV6-4
DNA: TGTGCCAGCACTCCCGAGCACGGGGTGAACACTGAAGCTTTCTTT
CDR3: CASTPEHGVNTEAFF

size: .
J: TRBJ1-1
D: TRBD1
V: TRBV28
DNA: TGTGCCAGCAGTAACAGGGGACCTCGGGAAGCTTTCTTT
CDR3: CASSNRGPREAFF

size: .
J: TRBJ2-3
D: TRBD1
V: TRBV5-8
DNA: TGTGCCAGCAGCTCGTCCATCGGACAGGGGGACACAGATACGCAGTATTTT
CDR3: CASSSSIGQGDTDTQYF

size: .
J: TRBJ1-1
D: .
V: TRBV19
DNA: TGTGCCAGTAGTATCAGAGGGTTAACGGAAGCTTTCTTT
CDR3: CASSIRGLTEAFF

size: .
J: TRBJ2-1
D: TRBD2
V: TRBV7-7
DNA: TGTGCTAGCAGCAAGAGACTAGCGGGAGGGCCAGACAATGAGCAGTTCTTC
CDR3: CASSKRLAGGPDNEQFF